The TCR beta chain under discussion was sequenced for a study of cytomegalovirus exposure and HLA in healthy donors. Notes on the study in general: Researchers left out some V segments, among them TRBV6-2 and TRBV6-3, as indistinguishable.

The CDR3 contains 14 residues. CDR1 is KGHSH, CDR2 LQKENI, per germline. Trimming shortened V by 0 bases and J by 5 bases, and 8 bases separated the two germline ends. Primers: 60 Vbeta forward and 13 Jbeta reverse. Repertoires were generated with immunoSEQ multiplex PCR, while TCRdb's copy carries only in-frame clones and drops some. The sample has fewer than 200,000 clones; about 80% are singletons. About this clone: Its antigen is still unknown.

The TCR originated in a woman in her twenties or thirties in good health and CMV-seropositive. The sequencing sample was made of PBMCs. The gene calls are TRBV18 and TRBJ2-1, with a tentative D call TRBD1 (6 bases). CDR3 nucleotides: TGTGCCAGCTCACCACCACCAGGGGACAATGAGCAGTTCTTC. Translation gives CASSPPPGDNEQFF.